The 14 T cell receptor beta chains in this list originate from one sample, sequenced in a study of Graves' ophthalmopathy and Graves' hyperthyroidism. TCR beta CDR3 regions were amplified from RNA transcripts. Investigators did first-round RT-PCR with HTBI primers, then second-round multiplex PCR. TCRdb reprocessed the multiplex PCR reads with MiXCR, giving one entry per CDR3 protein. Among around 1.1 million distinct CDR3 sequences listed, about 40% were seen once. Sequencing was performed on peripheral blood or thyroid tissue (not recorded which). Receptors were obtained from an adult man with Graves' hyperthyroidism.

This clonotype was detected ten times or more. Here the CDR3 DNA reads TGCGCCAGCAGCCAAGAAGACGGACAGCGGGCCCAGTACTTC. Its translation: CASSQEDGQRAQYF. This chain links TRBV4-3 with TRBJ2-5, with D perhaps assigned TRBD1 or TRBD2 (6 bases each). Per germline, CDR1 LGHNA and CDR2 YSLEER. This CDR3 has 14 residues. Trimming removed 0 bases at V and 9 bases at J, with 14 bases between.

To note about this clonotype: One end of the junction varies from germline; a read error may be responsible. This chain joins TRBV9 and TRBJ2-7; 10 bases line up with TRBD1. The germline gives CDR1 SGDLS, CDR2 YYNGEE. The CDR3 has 15 residues. As DNA, the CDR3 is TGTGCCAGCAGCCTGACAGGGGGCGGATTATCCGAGCAGTGCTTC. Translating gives CASSLTGGGLSEQCF.

Regarding this clonotype: Since a much larger clone is just one base distant, this may be a read error. J is TRBJ1-5 and V is TRBV10-3, with 8 bases aligning to TRBD1. There are 18 residues in the CDR3. CDR1 and CDR2 from the germline V gene are ENHRY and SYGVKD. The CDR3 sequence: CAISASDRGSLLNRPQHF. For the CDR3, the DNA is TGTGCCATCAGTGCAAGTGACAGGGGTTCCCTTTTGAATCGGCCCCAGCATTTT.

This clonotype came up a few times. The rearrangement links TRBV27 to TRBJ1-5; D is possibly TRBD1 (6 bases). The V end lost 4 bases, the J end lost 7 bases, and 11 bases lay between the germline ends. Germline V gene lookup returns CDR1 MNHEY and CDR2 SMNVEV (reference sequence). This CDR3 region has 13 residues. This CDR3 reads CASSYRDGQPQHF. DNA for the CDR3: TGTGCCAGCAGTTACAGGGACGGACAGCCCCAGCATTTT.

Regarding this clonotype: Just one base apart from a much larger clone, this may be a read error. The chain carries TRBV7-2 and TRBJ1-2, with 8 positions matching TRBD1. This CDR3 contains 15 residues. The V and J ends lost 5 bases and 8 bases, in that order; junction bases with no gene match: 13. Germline assignment: CDR1 SGHTA and CDR2 FQGNSA. The chain's CDR3 is CASSLTGGDRAGYTF. The CDR3 nucleotides read TGTGCCAGCAGCCTTACAGGGGGTGATCGTGCGGGCTACACCTTC.

V usage is TRBV15 and J usage is TRBJ1-1; unclear D gene. Trimming removed 6 bases at V and 0 bases at J, with 14 bases between. CDR1 LNHNV and CDR2 YYDKDF come from the germline V gene (reference sequence). CDR3 length equals 15 residues. This CDR3 is CATRLARRVNTEAFF. CDR3 DNA: TGTGCCACCAGATTGGCCAGGCGAGTGAACACTGAAGCTTTCTTT.

The chain employs TRBV19 and TRBJ1-2, with 10 bases lining up with TRBD1. J gave up 7 bases and V 11 bases, and 16 bases lay outside the gene matches. CDR3 length equals 15 residues. Germline CDR1 is LNHDA and CDR2 is SQIVND (reference sequence). The CDR3 sequence is CAGSGTGVKVAGYTF. The CDR3 DNA is TGTGCCGGGTCCGGGACAGGGGTAAAGGTGGCTGGCTACACCTTC.

V and J are TRBV5-6 and TRBJ2-5; D remains unclear. The CDR3 has 14 residues. CDR1 is SGHDT, CDR2 YYEEEE, per germline. Between the trimmed V and J ends, which lost 0 bases and 4 bases, there was a span of 10 bases. This CDR3 reads CASSLVGRIETQYF. In DNA form, the CDR3 reads TGTGCCAGCAGCTTGGTCGGTCGGATAGAGACCCAGTACTTC. Combining the CDR3 with reference TRBV5-6 and TRBJ2-5 gives the whole variable domain DAGVTQSPTHLIKTRGQQVTLRCSPKSGHDTVSWYQQALGQGPQFIFQYYEEEERQRGNFPDRFSGHQFPNYSSELNVNALLLGDSALYLCASSLVGRIETQYFGPGTRLLVL.

The chain has TRBV6-2 or TRBV6-3 and TRBJ1-5; D is ambiguous. The CDR3 sequence is 14 residues long. Germline CDR1 is MNHEY and CDR2 is SVGEGT. The V gene lost 4 bases and the J gene lost 6 bases, with 13 bases spanning the gap. The CDR3 spells CASSSIKATQPQHF. The DNA for the CDR3 is TGTGCCAGCAGTTCCATTAAAGCTACTCAGCCCCAGCATTTT.

The chain uses TRBV25-1 and TRBJ1-1, with D tentatively TRBD1 (5 bases). V dropped 11 bases and J dropped 5 bases, with 21 bases sitting between them. The CDR3 has 14 residues. Germline CDR1 and CDR2: MGHDK and SYGVNS. CDR3 region: CAVGERGLRTEAFF. The CDR3 DNA sequence: TGTGCCGTGGGGGAACGAGGTCTCAGGACTGAAGCTTTCTTT.

This clonotype was observed at least ten times. The genes are TRBV29-1 and TRBJ2-7, with D possibly matching TRBD2 (5 bases). Germline V gives CDR1 SQVTM, CDR2 ANQGSEA. This CDR3 region has 15 residues. Trimming took 3 bases from V and 0 from J, leaving 15 bases between them. The CDR3 loop is CSVDLFERCSYEQYF. For the CDR3, the DNA is TGCAGCGTTGACTTGTTCGAGCGGTGCTCCTACGAGCAGTACTTC.

The chain joins TRBV7-2 to TRBJ1-1; no clear D gene. The CDR3 has 17 residues. In germline, CDR1 is SGHTA, CDR2 FQGNSA. The V gene lost 0 bases and the J gene lost 0 bases, with 14 bases spanning the gap. The CDR3 spells CASSLAVSGRMNTEAFF. CDR3 in DNA: TGTGCCAGCAGCTTAGCGGTCTCCGGAAGAATGAACACTGAAGCTTTCTTT.

This clonotype showed up many times. The chain links TRBV20-1 to TRBJ2-7; perhaps TRBD2 as D (7 bases). The germline gives CDR1 DFQATT, CDR2 SNEGSKA (reference sequence). This CDR3 is built from 14 residues. Deletions cut 8 bases from V and 2 bases from J, with 19 bases between. For the CDR3, the DNA is TGCAGTCCTTGGGGGGCTAGCGGTCCCTACGAGCAGTACTTC. This translates into CSPWGASGPYEQYF.

This clonotype was counted many times. The chain links TRBV5-6 to TRBJ2-2; no definite D call. The germline V gene has CDR1 SGHDT and CDR2 YYEEEE. The CDR3 sequence is 12 residues long. V shed 2 bases and J shed 6 bases, with 5 bases lying between them. CDR3 DNA: TGTGCCAGCAGCTTTAGTGCCGGGGAGCTGTTTTTT. Its translation: CASSFSAGELFF.